The table lists the clone carrying this T cell receptor beta chain with a count of one. The record originates from a study of blood T cell repertoires in COVID-19. Study information: Both acute and convalescent COVID-19 samples were obtained from the United States, Italy and Spain. From T cells, B-cell-depleted T cells, or PBMCs came the material, which was cDNA or gDNA.

The CDR3 runs 15 residues. The V gene's germline CDR1 is LNHNV and CDR2 YYDKDF (reference sequence). Trimming removed 1 base from V and 0 bases from J, with 6 bases in between. The assay was immunoSEQ multiplex PCR, and TCRdb's table has in-frame clones only and misses some. Of around 200,000 clones in the sample, 88% were seen once. Sequenced input: peripheral blood. This chain connects TRBV15 to TRBJ1-4; D gene unclear. The clonotype was recovered from a man aged 18 to 29 with active or convalescent COVID-19. The chain's CDR3 is CATSRVTPTNEKLFF. As DNA, the CDR3 is TGTGCCACCAGCAGAGTAACTCCAACTAATGAAAAACTGTTTTTT.